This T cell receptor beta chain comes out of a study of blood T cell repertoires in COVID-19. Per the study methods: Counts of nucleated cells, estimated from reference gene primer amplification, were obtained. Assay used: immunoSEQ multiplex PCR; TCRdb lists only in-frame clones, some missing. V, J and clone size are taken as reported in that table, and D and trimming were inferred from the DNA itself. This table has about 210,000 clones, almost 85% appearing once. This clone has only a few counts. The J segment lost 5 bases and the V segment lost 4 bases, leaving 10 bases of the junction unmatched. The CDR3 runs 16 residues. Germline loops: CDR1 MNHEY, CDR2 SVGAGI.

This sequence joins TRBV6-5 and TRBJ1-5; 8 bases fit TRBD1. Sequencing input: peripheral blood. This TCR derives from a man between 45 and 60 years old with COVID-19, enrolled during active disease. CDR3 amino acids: CASSSPSGQGHQPQHF. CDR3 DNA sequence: TGTGCCAGCAGTTCCCCTTCCGGACAGGGTCATCAGCCCCAGCATTTT.